The 23 T cell receptor beta chains listed next were all sequenced from one sample in a study of T cell repertoires in cytomegalovirus infection. TCRdb reprocessed the reads via MiXCR and lists one record per CDR3 protein. The table shows roughly 230,000 distinct CDR3 sequences, with about a sixth occurring only once. The sequenced sample consisted of CD8+ T cells from PBMCs. These receptors all stem from a human donor in good health (CMV status not recorded). Some clones in this sample may be carry-over from other donors' samples.

With regard to this clonotype: This could be a read error, since a much larger clone is one nucleotide away. The chain joins TRBV7-8 to TRBJ1-1; possible D gene TRBD1, 5 bases. The CDR3 runs to 14 residues. Germline lookup yields CDR1 SGHVS and CDR2 FQNEAQ. V was trimmed by 1 base and J by 7 bases, leaving 13 bases between them. This chain's CDR3 is CASSLGSAGGEAFF. Written as DNA, the CDR3 is TGTGCCAGCAGCTTAGGTAGCGCGGGGGGTGAAGCTTTCTTT.

In this sample, this clonotype turned up many times. The gene calls are TRBV2 and TRBJ2-7; no firm D call. V dropped 8 bases and J dropped 2 bases, with 16 bases sitting between them. CDR3 size: 14 residues. Germline CDR1 SNHLY, CDR2 FYNNEI. The CDR3 loop reads CASLGRAGTYEQYF. DNA for the CDR3: TGTGCCAGCCTCGGTCGGGCAGGCACCTACGAGCAGTACTTC.

This sequence joins TRBV4-3 and TRBJ2-3; weak D call: TRBD2 (5 bases). Per the germline V gene, CDR1 is LGHNA and CDR2 is YSLEER. V was clipped by 1 base and J by 0 bases, with 8 bases between them. This CDR3 region has 15 residues. The CDR3 DNA follows: TGCGCCAGCAGCCAAGCTAAGCGGAGCACAGATACGCAGTATTTT. It codes for CASSQAKRSTDTQYF.

The chain couples TRBV5-1 to TRBJ2-5; TRBD1 aligns across 7 bases. The ends lost 5 bases at V and 4 bases at J; junction bases unmatched: 17. This CDR3 comprises 17 residues. Germline-derived CDR1 and CDR2 are SGHRS and YFSETQ. CDR3 amino acids: CASSSAPQQGSGETQYF. CDR3 nucleotide sequence: TGCGCCAGCAGTTCTGCCCCACAACAGGGGAGTGGAGAGACCCAGTACTTC. Full variable domain (remainder filled in from reference TRBV5-1 and TRBJ2-5): KAGVTQTPRYLIKTRGQQVTLSCSPISGHRSVSWYQQTPGQGLQFLFEYFSETQRNKGNFPGRFSGRQFSNSRSEMNVSTLELGDSALYLCASSSAPQQGSGETQYFGPGTRLLVL.

This clonotype was counted between two and nine times. The chain employs TRBV11-2 and TRBJ2-3; D uncertain. Between the trimmed V and J ends, which lost 5 bases and 4 bases, there was a span of 19 bases. The CDR3 is 16 residues long. Germline lookup yields CDR1 SGHAT and CDR2 FQNNGV. The CDR3 coding sequence is TGTGCCAGCAGCCCGCGACTTAACGTTCGCGCAGATACGCAGTATTTT. Translated, it gives CASSPRLNVRADTQYF.

This clonotype was counted at least ten times. The genes are TRBV6-1 and TRBJ1-2, with 8 bases lining up with TRBD1. The J segment lost 4 bases and the V segment lost 6 bases, leaving 10 bases of the junction unmatched. This CDR3 is 15 amino acids long. From germline, CDR1 is MNHNS and CDR2 SASEGT. The CDR3 DNA sequence: TGTGCCAGCAGATATCAGGGGGCGATCGGCTATGGCTACACCTTC. Translated, it gives CASRYQGAIGYGYTF.

This clonotype was recorded at least ten times. This CDR3 reads CASSTRRLQQETQYF. The CDR3 DNA follows: TGTGCCAGCAGCACACGACGGCTCCAACAAGAGACCCAGTACTTC. The chain joins TRBV7-6 to TRBJ2-5; no firm D call. V lost 5 bases and J lost 2, with 15 bases in between. This CDR3 spans 15 amino acids. CDR1 is SGHVS, CDR2 FNYEAQ, per germline.

This clonotype was recorded once. The J gene is TRBJ2-7, the V gene TRBV28, with 11 nucleotides matching TRBD1. With 1 base clipped from V and 2 bases from J, the junction kept 4 bases outside the gene matches. The CDR3 sequence is 16 residues long. Germline CDR1 MDHEN, CDR2 SYDVKM. The CDR3 DNA reads as TGTGCCAGCAGTTTATTAATGGGACAGGGGGCCTACGAGCAGTACTTC. It specifies CASSLLMGQGAYEQYF. The full variable domain, rest sourced from reference TRBV28 and TRBJ2-7, is DVKVTQSSRYLVKRTGEKVFLECVQDMDHENMFWYRQDPGLGLRLIYFSYDVKMKEKGDIPEGYSVSREKKERFSLILESASTNQTSMYLCASSLLMGQGAYEQYFGPGTRLTVT.

This clonotype came up a few times. The V gene is TRBV20-1, the J gene TRBJ2-1; 10 bases align to TRBD2. The junction had 9 bases not matched to a gene; V was cut back by 0 bases and J by 4 bases. This CDR3 is built from 17 residues. Germline V gives CDR1 DFQATT, CDR2 SNEGSKA (reference sequence). CDR3 DNA sequence: TGCAGTGCTAGAGATATAAGCGGGGGGGCCGGTTACAATGAGCAGTTCTTC. As protein: CSARDISGGAGYNEQFF.

This clonotype was picked up a small number of times. CDR3 amino acids: CASSHRINNEKLFF. The CDR3 DNA sequence: TGCGCCAGCAGCCACAGAATTAATAATGAAAAACTGTTTTTT. This rearrangement joins TRBV4-3 to TRBJ1-4; D uncertain. CDR3 length: 14 amino acids. Between the trimmed V and J ends, which lost 3 bases and 4 bases, there was a span of 9 bases. Germline V gene sequence: CDR1 LGHNA, CDR2 YSLEER.

This chain joins TRBV20-1 and TRBJ2-7; possibly TRBD1 for D (7 bases). Germline V gene lookup returns CDR1 DFQATT and CDR2 SNEGSKA (reference sequence). The CDR3 sequence is 18 residues long. The germline V and J ends were trimmed by 4 bases and 3 bases, with 28 bases remaining between them. CDR3 residues: CSATPASGGGFNDYEQYF. The CDR3 region has the DNA TGCAGTGCTACACCCGCCTCCGGAGGGGGCTTCAACGACTACGAGCAGTACTTC.

The chain is built from TRBV11-1 and TRBJ1-4; D call uncertain. The CDR3 loop spans 15 amino acids. V gave up 5 bases and J gave up 5 bases, with 15 bases separating them. Per germline, CDR1 SGHAT and CDR2 FQDESV (reference sequence). CDR3 residues: CASSLGRDQNEKLFF. The DNA for the CDR3 is TGTGCCAGCAGCCTCGGAAGGGATCAGAATGAAAAACTGTTTTTT.

This clonotype was seen only a few times. The chain links TRBV14 to TRBJ1-1; the D gene is possibly TRBD1 (5 bases). V lost 9 bases and J 0 bases, leaving 20 bases between the germline ends. The CDR3 sequence is 16 residues long. In germline, CDR1 is SGHDN, CDR2 FVKESK. CDR3 nucleotide sequence: TGTGCCAGTCAGGGCCCCGGGCCTAATATGAACACTGAAGCTTTCTTT. Protein sequence: CASQGPGPNMNTEAFF.

This clonotype was counted a few times. This chain connects TRBV19 to TRBJ2-7; D is possibly TRBD1 or TRBD2 (5 bases each). CDR1 and CDR2 (germline): LNHDA, SQIVND (reference sequence). V was clipped by 9 bases and J by 4 bases, with 16 bases between them. The CDR3 totals 13 residues. The CDR3 region is CARNNIWGYEQYF. The DNA for the CDR3 is TGTGCCAGGAACAATATTTGGGGGTACGAGCAGTACTTC.

V and J are TRBV4-1 and TRBJ2-7, with TRBD2 identical over 8 bases. With V trimmed by 0 bases and J by 4 bases, 5 bases remained unmatched. The CDR3 has 15 residues. In germline, CDR1 is MGHRA, CDR2 YSYEKL. CDR3 DNA: TGCGCCAGCAGCCAAGAAGAGCGGGGGACTTACGAGCAGTACTTC. Translating gives CASSQEERGTYEQYF.

This clonotype was observed at least ten times. The chain recombines TRBV28 with TRBJ2-2, with TRBD1 matching over 7 bases. With 7 bases clipped from V and 3 bases from J, the junction kept 14 bases outside the gene matches. The germline gives CDR1 MDHEN, CDR2 SYDVKM. This CDR3 region has 17 residues. In DNA, the CDR3 is TGTGCCAGCACCCTGACCCGGGCCAGGGGGTACACCGGGGAGCTGTTTTTT. It yields the protein CASTLTRARGYTGELFF.

This clonotype was counted between two and nine times. The chain uses TRBV18 and TRBJ2-1, with 7 bases fitting TRBD1. The length of the CDR3 is 12 residues. Germline V CDR1 and CDR2: KGHSH, LQKENI. The J segment lost 5 bases and the V segment lost 6 bases, leaving 1 base of the junction unmatched. The CDR3 DNA reads as TGTGCCAGCTCGGGACAGAACAATGAGCAGTTCTTC. Encoded protein: CASSGQNNEQFF.

The rearrangement joins TRBV28 to TRBJ2-5; the match to TRBD2 covers 9 bases. Looked up from germline, CDR1 is MDHEN and CDR2 is SYDVKM. The CDR3 has 14 amino acids. V gave up 8 bases and J gave up 6 bases; unmatched junction bases: 10. The CDR3 DNA is TGTGCCAGCTTAGCGGCGGGGGGGGCCCAGACCCAGTACTTC. Translated, it gives CASLAAGGAQTQYF. The variable domain in full, with the rest retrieved from reference TRBV28 and TRBJ2-5, is DVKVTQSSRYLVKRTGEKVFLECVQDMDHENMFWYRQDPGLGLRLIYFSYDVKMKEKGDIPEGYSVSREKKERFSLILESASTNQTSMYLCASLAAGGAQTQYFGPGTRLLVL.

This chain connects TRBV19 to TRBJ1-2, with D unclear. CDR3 length: 14 amino acids. The V gene lost 2 bases and the J gene lost 4 bases, with 11 bases spanning the gap. CDR1 and CDR2 (germline): LNHDA, SQIVND (reference sequence). The CDR3 coding sequence is TGTGCCAGTAGTATAACCTTGGGCAGCTATGGCTACACCTTC. It specifies CASSITLGSYGYTF.

This clonotype was seen repeatedly, ten times or more. The gene calls are TRBV7-3 and TRBJ2-3; 8 nucleotides match TRBD1. Germline CDR1 is SGHTA and CDR2 is FQGTGA. This CDR3 has 15 amino acids. J gave up 4 bases and V 3 bases, and 6 bases lay outside the gene matches. The CDR3 reads CASSFTGGESDTQYF. For the CDR3, the DNA is TGTGCCAGCAGCTTTACAGGGGGAGAGTCAGATACGCAGTATTTT.

This clonotype was detected a few times. This chain joins TRBV28 and TRBJ2-2, with TRBD1 matching over 7 bases. V lost 3 bases, J lost 0 bases, and 7 bases stayed unmatched. Looked up from germline, CDR1 is MDHEN and CDR2 is SYDVKM. This CDR3 comprises 17 residues. This CDR3 is CASSFPPGTANTGELFF. The CDR3 DNA sequence: TGTGCCAGCAGTTTCCCCCCCGGGACAGCGAACACCGGGGAGCTGTTTTTT.

This chain links TRBV4-2 with TRBJ2-5, with D unresolved. This CDR3 is built from 15 residues. Trimming shortened V by 4 bases and J by 5 bases, and 17 bases separated the two germline ends. Germline V lookup: CDR1 LGHNA, CDR2 YNFKEQ. CDR3 protein: CASSPTPDRLETQYF. CDR3 coding DNA: TGTGCCAGCAGCCCCACCCCTGACCGGCTGGAGACCCAGTACTTC.

The J gene is TRBJ2-2, the V gene TRBV5-4; no firm D call. Looked up from germline, CDR1 is SGHNT and CDR2 is YYREEE (reference sequence). Trimming removed 4 bases at V and 0 bases at J, with 10 bases between. This CDR3 contains 15 residues. CDR3 in amino acids: CASSGKGTNTGELFF. The DNA of the CDR3 is TGTGCCAGCAGCGGAAAAGGGACGAACACCGGGGAGCTGTTTTTT.